These 27 T cell receptor beta chains share one sample of origin, sequenced in a study of T-cell memory formation after mild COVID-19. MiXCR was run by TCRdb on the 5' RACE reads, yielding one entry per CDR3 protein. This sample has about 300,000 distinct CDR3 sequences, with roughly 19% found just once. Sequencing input: PBMCs or a T cell subset sorted from them (not recorded which). The receptors were gathered from a man younger than 35 who had mild COVID-19 (a few samples of this study predate the infection). Cell type and time point are not known.

The V and J genes are TRBV5-5 and TRBJ2-2, with 7 bases matching TRBD1. This CDR3 comprises 17 residues. Germline-derived CDR1 and CDR2 are SGHKS and YYEKEE (reference sequence). J gave up 4 bases and V 2 bases, and 11 bases lay outside the gene matches. CDR3 region: CASSFSGGHISTGELFF. DNA of the CDR3: TGTGCCAGCAGCTTTTCAGGGGGACATATTTCCACCGGGGAGCTGTTTTTT.

V is TRBV27 and J is TRBJ1-5; D not resolved. Germline loops: CDR1 MNHEY, CDR2 SMNVEV (reference sequence). V was shortened by 5 bases and J by 0 bases, with 11 bases between the two germline ends. This CDR3 is 15 amino acids long. The chain's CDR3 is CASSPLTTSNQPQHF. In DNA form, the CDR3 reads TGTGCCAGCAGTCCGCTGACAACTAGCAATCAGCCCCAGCATTTT.

This clonotype showed up many times. The rearrangement uses TRBV12-3 or TRBV12-4 and TRBJ2-4; D remains ambiguous. The V and J ends lost 3 bases and 3 bases respectively, with 9 bases between them. The length of the CDR3 is 14 residues. CDR3 nucleotide sequence: TGTGCCAGCAGTTTGGGTTCGGTCAAAAACATTCAGTACTTC. This translates into CASSLGSVKNIQYF.

This clonotype turned up a few times. This sequence joins TRBV25-1 and TRBJ2-1; 9 bases line up with TRBD2. Trimming removed 7 bases from V and 4 bases from J; junction bases left unmatched: 5. The CDR3 extends over 14 amino acids. Germline CDR1 and CDR2: MGHDK and SYGVNS. The CDR3 sequence is CASMRRGGYNEQFF. In nucleotides, the CDR3 is TGTGCCAGCATGCGGCGGGGGGGATACAATGAGCAGTTCTTC.

The chain employs TRBV4-2 and TRBJ2-1; TRBD1 agrees at 7 bases. Per the germline V gene, CDR1 is LGHNA and CDR2 is YNFKEQ. This CDR3 region has 16 residues. Trimming removed 5 bases from V and 8 bases from J; junction bases left unmatched: 15. The CDR3 sequence: CASSGGIGDRKDEQFF. CDR3 coding DNA: TGTGCCAGCAGCGGAGGTATTGGGGACAGAAAGGATGAGCAGTTCTTC.

This clonotype was found a few times. The chain joins TRBV7-9 to TRBJ2-7, with a possible D match to TRBD2 (6 bases). Looked up from germline, CDR1 is SEHNR and CDR2 is FQNEAQ (reference sequence). The V end was cut by 1 base, the J end by 3 bases, with 16 bases between. The CDR3 has 16 amino acids. The CDR3: CASSLVGLAVNYEQYF. CDR3 in DNA: TGTGCCAGCAGCTTAGTGGGACTTGCTGTGAACTACGAGCAGTACTTC.

This clonotype has more than one count but fewer than ten. The chain combines TRBV12-3 or TRBV12-4 with TRBJ2-5; D is perhaps TRBD2 (5 bases). Trimming pared 6 bases from V and 1 base from J, leaving 9 bases between. The CDR3 totals 13 residues. The CDR3 sequence is CASRVRGQETQYF. CDR3 DNA: TGTGCCAGCAGGGTCCGGGGCCAAGAGACCCAGTACTTC.

The rearrangement joins TRBV2 to TRBJ1-3, with D hard to call. From germline, CDR1 is SNHLY and CDR2 FYNNEI. The V end lost 8 bases, the J end lost 4 bases, and 15 bases lay between the germline ends. This CDR3 is built from 14 residues. Here the CDR3 reads CASRGFLIGNTIYF. The CDR3 bases are TGTGCCAGCCGTGGTTTCCTCATCGGAAACACCATATATTTT.

In its sample, this clonotype was seen a few times. This chain uses TRBV7-9 with TRBJ1-6; no clear D gene. CDR3 length: 11 amino acids. Germline loops: CDR1 SEHNR, CDR2 FQNEAQ (reference sequence). The V end was cut by 6 bases, the J end by 10 bases, with 7 bases between. The CDR3 DNA reads TGTGCCAGCAGTCGAGACTCACCCCTCCACTTT. It specifies CASSRDSPLHF. The entire variable domain, with the rest obtained from reference TRBV7-9 and TRBJ1-6, is as follows: DTGVSQNPRHKITKRGQNVTFRCDPISEHNRLYWYRQTLGQGPEFLTYFQNEAQLEKSRLLSDRFSAERPKGSFSTLEIQRTEQGDSAMYLCASSRDSPLHFGNGTRLTVT.

The CDR3 sequence is CAWNGVGDTQYF. The CDR3 coding sequence is TGTGCCTGGAATGGGGTAGGGGATACGCAGTATTTT. The chain has TRBV30 and TRBJ2-3, with unresolved D. This CDR3 has 12 amino acids. Germline V CDR1 and CDR2: GTSNPN, SVGIG (reference sequence). V was trimmed by 4 bases and J by 6 bases, leaving 11 bases between them.

V gene TRBV19 combines with J gene TRBJ1-1; 7 bases are shared with TRBD1. J gave up 2 bases and V 6 bases, and 6 bases lay outside the gene matches. CDR3 length: 14 residues. CDR1 is LNHDA, CDR2 SQIVND, per germline (reference sequence). The DNA of the CDR3 is TGTGCCAGTAGGCGCGGGACAGTTAACACTGAAGCTTTCTTT. Translated, it gives CASRRGTVNTEAFF.

The chain employs TRBV5-8 and TRBJ1-2; a weak D match, TRBD1 (5 bases). The CDR3 length is 16 residues. CDR1 SGHTS and CDR2 YDEGEE come from the germline V gene. Trimming removed 5 bases from V and 4 bases from J, with 21 bases in between. The CDR3 region has the DNA TGTGCCAGCAGTTTCGCCGGGACCCAGGCTCTCTATGGCTACACCTTC. It codes for CASSFAGTQALYGYTF.

This clonotype showed up just a few times. The V and J genes are TRBV2 and TRBJ2-1; TRBD1 agrees at 11 bases. Per germline, CDR1 SNHLY and CDR2 FYNNEI. The CDR3 is 14 amino acids. V shed 7 bases, J shed 3 bases, and the junction held 2 bases outside the gene matches. The CDR3 region is CASIGTGGYNEQFF. The CDR3 nucleotides read TGTGCCAGCATAGGGACAGGGGGCTACAATGAGCAGTTCTTC.

The chain employs TRBV28 and TRBJ2-7; D possibly corresponds to TRBD1 (6 bases). V gave up 5 bases and J gave up 2 bases, with 13 bases separating them. The CDR3 totals 14 residues. Germline V gene lookup returns CDR1 MDHEN and CDR2 SYDVKM. CDR3 in amino acids: CASSPHREAYEQYV. Written as DNA, the CDR3 is TGTGCCAGCAGTCCGCACAGGGAAGCCTACGAGCAGTACGTC.

This clonotype has only a few counts. The V call is TRBV27, the J call TRBJ2-7; D remains unclear. The CDR3 extends over 13 amino acids. Trimming pared 4 bases from V and 3 bases from J, leaving 10 bases between. Germline CDR1 is MNHEY and CDR2 is SMNVEV (reference sequence). The CDR3 loop reads CASSSFSGYEQYF. CDR3 in DNA: TGTGCCAGCAGTTCCTTTTCGGGCTACGAGCAGTACTTC.

In its sample, this clonotype was seen many times. V usage is TRBV5-1 and J usage is TRBJ2-3; 12 bases fit TRBD2. V dropped 4 bases and J dropped 4; count of bases not matched to a gene: 4. The CDR3 totals 15 residues. CDR1 is SGHRS and CDR2 is YFSETQ in the germline V gene. CDR3 coding DNA: TGCGCCAGCAGCAGGACTAGCGGGGTATCAGATACGCAGTATTTT. Its protein product is CASSRTSGVSDTQYF.

V usage is TRBV6-2 or TRBV6-3 and J usage is TRBJ2-1; 11 bases fit TRBD2. CDR1 is MNHEY and CDR2 is SVGEGT in the germline V gene. The CDR3 runs to 17 residues. V shed 2 bases, J shed 2 bases, and the junction held 5 bases outside the gene matches. The CDR3 DNA reads as TGTGCCAGCAGTTACACCGTAGCGGGGGGGCCCTACAATGAGCAGTTCTTC. Amino acid sequence: CASSYTVAGGPYNEQFF.

The CDR3 region is CASSQNTGGTDTQYF. The CDR3 coding sequence is TGCGCCAGCAGCCAAAACACAGGGGGCACAGATACGCAGTATTTT. The rearrangement joins TRBV4-1 to TRBJ2-3, with 7 positions matching TRBD1. The CDR3 runs 15 residues. In germline, CDR1 is MGHRA, CDR2 YSYEKL. V shed 2 bases, J shed 1 base, and the junction held 3 bases outside the gene matches.

The chain recombines TRBV9 with TRBJ2-3; 7 positions agree with TRBD1. Germline V gives CDR1 SGDLS, CDR2 YYNGEE. V trimming: 7 bases; J trimming: 3 bases; junction bases outside the gene matches: 5. The CDR3 sequence is 13 residues long. The chain's CDR3 is CASGDRATDTQYF. The DNA of the CDR3 is TGTGCCAGCGGCGACAGGGCGACAGATACGCAGTATTTT.

The chain recombines TRBV9 with TRBJ1-1; D unresolved. V gave up 1 base and J gave up 1 base, with 5 bases separating them. CDR1 and CDR2 (germline): SGDLS, YYNGEE. The CDR3 spans 13 residues. This CDR3 reads CASSVPGNTEAFF. The DNA for the CDR3 is TGTGCCAGCAGCGTACCTGGGAACACTGAAGCTTTCTTT.

This clonotype was seen ten or more times. The chain carries TRBV6-2 or TRBV6-3 and TRBJ2-3; D ambiguous. The CDR3 totals 15 residues. The germline V gene has CDR1 MNHEY and CDR2 SVGEGT. Between the trimmed V and J ends, which lost 7 bases and 0 bases, there was a span of 14 bases. Written as DNA, the CDR3 is TGTGCCAGCACCCGGGTACCCGTTAGCACAGATACGCAGTATTTT. Translation gives CASTRVPVSTDTQYF.

This sequence joins TRBV24-1 and TRBJ2-1, with D uncertain. V lost 9 bases and J 5 bases, leaving 7 bases between the germline ends. CDR1 is KGHDR, CDR2 SFDVKD, per germline. CDR3 length: 11 residues. The CDR3 is CATGRNNEQFF. The DNA for the CDR3 is TGTGCCACCGGCCGTAACAATGAGCAGTTCTTC.

The rearrangement links TRBV15 to TRBJ2-3; the D is unclear. The CDR3 spans 13 residues. Germline CDR1 is LNHNV and CDR2 is YYDKDF (reference sequence). V lost 5 bases to trimming and J lost 0 bases, with 6 bases between them. In DNA, the CDR3 is TGTGCCACCAGCGCGTTAAGCACAGATACGCAGTATTTT. Its protein product is CATSALSTDTQYF.

This clonotype was counted only a few times. This may be a read error, as it is one base from a much larger clone. The chain has TRBV5-1 and TRBJ2-7, with unresolved D. The CDR3 runs 13 residues. The V end lost 0 bases, the J end lost 2 bases, and 6 bases lay between the germline ends. Germline V CDR1 and CDR2: SGHRS, YFSETQ. In DNA, the CDR3 is TGCGCCAGCAGCTTGGACAGCCCCTACGAGCAGTACTTC. Its protein product is CASSLDSPYEQYF.

The chain uses TRBV7-8 and TRBJ2-2; no clear D gene. Trimming cost V 5 bases and J 3 bases, with 19 bases left between them. The CDR3 consists of 17 residues. Germline CDR1 is SGHVS and CDR2 is FQNEAQ. Here the CDR3 reads CASSARIRRRDTGELFF. CDR3 coding DNA: TGTGCCAGCAGCGCTCGGATTAGGCGGAGAGACACCGGGGAGCTGTTTTTT.

This clonotype was found once. The chain is built from TRBV15 and TRBJ2-3, with 7 bases matching TRBD1. CDR1 and CDR2 from the germline V gene are LNHNV and YYDKDF (reference sequence). The ends lost 3 bases at V and 2 bases at J; junction bases unmatched: 14. The CDR3 covers 18 residues. CDR3 protein: CATSRETGQATDTDTQYF. CDR3 nucleotides: TGTGCCACCAGCAGGGAAACCGGACAGGCTACTGACACAGATACGCAGTATTTT.

This clonotype was counted only a few times. V is TRBV18 and J is TRBJ2-6; D is perhaps TRBD1 or TRBD2 (6 bases each). Per the germline V gene, CDR1 is KGHSH and CDR2 is LQKENI. This CDR3 is 17 amino acids long. V was clipped by 8 bases and J by 3 bases, with 20 bases between them. DNA of the CDR3: TGTGCCAGCGCCCCGGTGTGGGGGGCGGTTGGGGCCAACGTCCTGACTTTC. Protein product: CASAPVWGAVGANVLTF. Combining the CDR3 with reference TRBV18 and TRBJ2-6 gives the whole variable domain NAGVMQNPRHLVRRRGQEARLRCSPMKGHSHVYWYRQLPEEGLKFMVYLQKENIIDESGMPKERFSAEFPKEGPSILRIQQVVRGDSAAYFCASAPVWGAVGANVLTFGAGSRLTVL.